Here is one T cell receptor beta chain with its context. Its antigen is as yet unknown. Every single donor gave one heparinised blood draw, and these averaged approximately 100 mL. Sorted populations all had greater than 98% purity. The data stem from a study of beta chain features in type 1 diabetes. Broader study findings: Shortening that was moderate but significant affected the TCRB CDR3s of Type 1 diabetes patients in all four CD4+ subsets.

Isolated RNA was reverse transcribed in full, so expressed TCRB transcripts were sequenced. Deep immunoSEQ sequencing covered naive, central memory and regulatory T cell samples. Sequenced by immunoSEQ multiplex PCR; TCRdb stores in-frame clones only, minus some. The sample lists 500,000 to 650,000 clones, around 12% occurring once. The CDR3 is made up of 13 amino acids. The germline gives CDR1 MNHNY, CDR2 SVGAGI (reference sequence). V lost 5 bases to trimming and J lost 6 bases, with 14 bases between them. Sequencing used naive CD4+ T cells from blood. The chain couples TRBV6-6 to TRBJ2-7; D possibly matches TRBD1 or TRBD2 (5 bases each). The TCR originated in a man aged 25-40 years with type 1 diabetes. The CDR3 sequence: CASSQIPGTEQYF. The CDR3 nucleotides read TGTGCCAGCAGTCAAATACCAGGGACCGAGCAGTACTTC.